Shown below are 6 T cell receptor beta chains from a single sample sequenced in a study of vaccination and CD4 T cells after COVID-19. An Oncomine TCR Beta short-read assay was used to sequence the DNA from cultured CD4+ T cells. MiXCR, applied by TCRdb to the PCR reads, yields one record per CDR3 protein. The sample has 7,000 to 10,000 distinct CDR3 sequences, less than 70% seen once. These receptors lack a known antigen. As for treatment: 10-day PBMC culture with coronavirus spike peptide pools or control peptides (ViraFEST assay). Input material: CD4+ T cells from blood, cultured in vitro. The receptor source for this set is a human donor who had recovered from COVID-19.

V is TRBV2 and J is TRBJ2-4; 9 bases are shared with TRBD2. V lost 3 bases to trimming and J lost 4 bases; unmatched junction nucleotides: 7. Germline CDR1 SNHLY, CDR2 FYNNEI. This CDR3 has 16 residues. CDR3 nucleotide sequence: TGTGCCAGCAGTGAGCCCTGGCTAGCGGGAAAAAACATTCAGTACTTC. It yields the protein CASSEPWLAGKNIQYF.

CDR3 coding DNA: TGTGCCAGCAGAGACAGGAGAGGGACCTACGAGCAGTACTTC. Amino acid sequence: CASRDRRGTYEQYF. The chain uses TRBV27 and TRBJ2-7; TRBD1 is a possible D gene (6 bases). V lost 6 bases, J lost 2 bases, and 14 bases lay in between. The germline gives CDR1 MNHEY, CDR2 SMNVEV (reference sequence). The length of the CDR3 is 14 residues.

The V and J genes are TRBV20-1 and TRBJ1-5; D might be TRBD1 (5 bases). This CDR3 has 14 residues. Trimming removed 2 bases from V and 4 bases from J, with 12 bases in between. Germline CDR1 is DFQATT and CDR2 is SNEGSKA (reference sequence). CDR3 in DNA: TGCAGTGCTAGAAGCCAGGGAGGTAATCAGCCCCAGCATTTT. This codes for CSARSQGGNQPQHF.

The chain links TRBV6-1 to TRBJ2-7, with D perhaps TRBD1 (5 bases). Germline CDR1 and CDR2: MNHNS and SASEGT. The CDR3 loop spans 14 amino acids. Trimming removed 6 bases at V and 2 bases at J, with 14 bases between. The chain's CDR3 is CASSVLMGPYEQYF. Here the CDR3 DNA reads TGTGCCAGCAGCGTCCTTATGGGGCCCTACGAGCAGTACTTC.

The rearrangement links TRBV2 to TRBJ1-1; maybe TRBD1 (6 bases). The CDR3 is made up of 13 amino acids. Germline V gene data show CDR1 as SNHLY and CDR2 as FYNNEI. V shed 5 bases and J shed 5 bases, with 12 bases lying between them. The CDR3 spells CASSLDSQTEAFF. The CDR3 nucleotides are TGTGCCAGCAGTCTGGACAGTCAGACTGAAGCTTTCTTT.

The chain recombines TRBV7-9 with TRBJ1-2; D call uncertain. The CDR3 consists of 15 residues. V gave up 0 bases and J gave up 5 bases, with 13 bases separating them. Germline lookup yields CDR1 SEHNR and CDR2 FQNEAQ (reference sequence). Here the CDR3 reads CASSLASSTLYGYTF. CDR3 in DNA: TGTGCCAGCAGCTTAGCAAGCTCTACCCTTTATGGCTACACCTTC.